Here is one T cell receptor beta chain with its context. No antigen is known for it. The data were obtained in a study of T cell responses to AZD1222 COVID-19 vaccine. Findings and caveats of the study: The repertoires were collected only after the peak T cell response. Across the whole spike, CD4 TCRs peaked at regions 160-218 and 743-854.

Germline-derived CDR1 and CDR2 are SGHRS and YFSETQ. V lost 5 bases, J lost 4 bases, and 13 bases lay in between. This CDR3 spans 13 amino acids. Sequencing used immunoSEQ multiplex PCR; TCRdb keeps in-frame clones, though not all of them. The sample contains around 210,000 clones, roughly 94% of which appear only once. The receptor comes from an adult who received the MenACWY meningococcal vaccine as a control. The specimen was peripheral blood, collected 28 days after the second dose of the MenACWY control vaccine. The chain has TRBV5-1 and TRBJ2-7; the D gene is possibly TRBD1 (6 bases). The CDR3 DNA is TGCGCCAGCAGTTGGAGGCAGGGGTACGAGCAGTACTTC. Its translation: CASSWRQGYEQYF.